This TCR beta chain is from a study of cytomegalovirus exposure and HLA in healthy donors. Study-level findings and limits: Confirmation in vitro established that a few CMV-associated chains were specific for CMV antigens. For presence/absence analyses, sequencing depth was assumed to be roughly uniform across donors. Being indistinguishable, some V segments were excluded, TRBV6-2 and TRBV6-3 among them.

Healthy bone marrow donors formed the donor group. The primer mix had 60 Vbeta and 13 Jbeta primers. The assay was immunoSEQ multiplex PCR, and TCRdb's table has in-frame clones only and misses some. The repertoire holds approximately 61,000 clones, with 75% to 85% as singletons. With respect to this clone: Its target is unknown.

V shed 4 bases, J shed 3 bases, and the junction held 6 bases outside the gene matches. Per the germline V gene, CDR1 is SNHLY and CDR2 is FYNNEI. CDR3 length: 16 amino acids. This receptor was taken from a young man in good health and CMV-seropositive. The gene calls are TRBV2 and TRBJ2-2; 9 positions agree with TRBD1. The sequencing input was PBMCs. CDR3 DNA sequence: TGTGCCAGCAGTGGTAATGGGGACAGGGACACCGGGGAGCTGTTTTTT. Amino acids: CASSGNGDRDTGELFF.